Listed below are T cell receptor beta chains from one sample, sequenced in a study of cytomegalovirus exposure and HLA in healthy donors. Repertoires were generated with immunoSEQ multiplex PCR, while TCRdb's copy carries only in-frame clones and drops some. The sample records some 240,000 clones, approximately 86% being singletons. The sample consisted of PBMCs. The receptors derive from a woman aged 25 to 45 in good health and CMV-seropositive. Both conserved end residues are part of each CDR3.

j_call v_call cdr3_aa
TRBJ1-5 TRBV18 CASSSGHLSNQPQHF
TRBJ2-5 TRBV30 CAWTRTGRQETQYF
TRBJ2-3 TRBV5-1 CASTFSGTKQDTQYF
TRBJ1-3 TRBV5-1 CASSLEVGAGNTIYF
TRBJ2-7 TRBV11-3 CASSRGYYEQYF
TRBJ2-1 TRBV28 CASGDSLQDNEQFF
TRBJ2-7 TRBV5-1 CASSSRQGATSYEQYF
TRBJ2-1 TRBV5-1 CASSLLSGRAYNEQFF
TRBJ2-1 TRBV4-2 CASSQGLEGNEQFF
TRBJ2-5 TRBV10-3 CAISVQGDQETQYF
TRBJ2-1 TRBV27 CASRWTSFNEQFF
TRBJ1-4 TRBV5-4 CASSLGGTGNEKLFF
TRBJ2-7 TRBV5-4 CASSPSGYEQYF
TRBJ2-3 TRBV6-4 CASSDLPGGPSDTQYF
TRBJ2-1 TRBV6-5 CASHRDRGLNEQFF
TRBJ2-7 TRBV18 CASTKGVLSEQYF
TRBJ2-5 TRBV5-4 CASSLAETQYF
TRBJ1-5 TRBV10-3 CATSTGGQPQHF
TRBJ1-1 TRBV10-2 CASTSQGGNVGTEAFF
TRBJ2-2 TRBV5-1 CASSITNTGELFF
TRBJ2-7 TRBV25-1 CASSGYFQGRAEQYF
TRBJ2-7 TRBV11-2 CASSLVVTSATSYEQYF
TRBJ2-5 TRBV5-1 CASRSKAGAETQYF
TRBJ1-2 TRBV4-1 CASSQEMVVRTGTGGDGYTF
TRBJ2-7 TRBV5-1 CASSFGQGVAYEQYF